The entry that follows covers one T cell receptor beta chain sequence. Its antigen is undetermined. The data were taken from a study of cytomegalovirus exposure and HLA in healthy donors. Study-wide results and limits: According to the study, 160 or so TCR beta chains were cytomegalovirus-associated. Subsequent analysis revealed that first-cohort TCR clusters tended to co-occur in the 110 or so validation repertoires. The classifier was said to identify cytomegalovirus status with high specificity and sensitivity.

Only in-frame clones appear in the TCRdb table, and some are missing; sequencing was by immunoSEQ multiplex PCR. The repertoire includes more than 120,000 clones, more than 85% of them detected once, and around 10% sits in the top ten. CDR1 and CDR2 (germline): SNHLY, FYNNEI. The CDR3 has 16 residues. V was clipped by 6 bases and J by 3 bases; unmatched bases: 11. The sample consisted of PBMCs. The origin of this receptor is a man aged 18-30 years in good health and CMV-seropositive. The V call is TRBV2, the J call TRBJ2-5; 9 bases are a match to TRBD1. DNA of the CDR3: TGTGCCAGCAGCCAAACCCGGGACAGGGAAGAAGAGACCCAGTACTTC. Translated, it gives CASSQTRDREEETQYF.